The sequence of this TCR beta chain was determined in a study of CD8+ T cells in alopecia areata. Findings and caveats of the study: With patients, TCR sharing proved less clear than in mice, a difference possibly related to HLA.

After isolation, RNA underwent reverse transcription to generate cDNA as the sequencing template. Clones were read by immunoSEQ multiplex PCR, and TCRdb kept only the in-frame ones, dropping some. In the table there are some 120,000 clones, about 46% of which are singletons. As part of sample collection, lesional scalp punch biopsies and peripheral blood were taken from alopecia areata patients. Germline V lookup: CDR1 SQVTM, CDR2 ANQGSEA. Trimming took 6 bases from V and 5 from J, leaving 14 bases between them. The CDR3 extends over 12 amino acids. Turning to this clone: Its target is not known.

This chain uses TRBV29-1 with TRBJ2-7, with D maybe TRBD2 (5 bases). The sample was NKG2D-low CD8+ T cells sorted from blood. This clonotype was obtained from a human donor with alopecia areata. The CDR3: CSVLRGSDEQYF. The CDR3 nucleotides read TGCAGCGTGCTCCGAGGTAGCGACGAGCAGTACTTC.